This is a list of T cell receptor beta chains from one sample in a study of shared clonotypes between healthy human individuals. The table came from immunoSEQ multiplex PCR; TCRdb's copy has only in-frame clones and leaves some out. The table lists roughly 2.6 million clones, over 85% of them singletons. The sample was naive CD4+ T cells sorted from blood. The receptor source for this set is a man between 18 and 35 years old in good health. Both conserved end residues are trimmed from each CDR3. Expanded clones get a size class; other rows say once, few or many, or leave the size out.

clone_size,cdr3_length,v_call,j_call,cdr3_aa
.,11,TRBV2,TRBJ2-2,ASSTQGSGELF
once,15,TRBV5-1,TRBJ1-2,ASSLTGGGESNYGYT
.,12,TRBV5-1,TRBJ1-6,ASSLAGDNSPLH
.,11,TRBV7-8,TRBJ1-1,ASSSRGQAEAF
.,14,TRBV10-3,TRBJ2-4,AISEPGLAGGNIQY
.,13,TRBV7-2,TRBJ2-5,ASSFVGLSAETQY
.,13,TRBV6-6,TRBJ2-3,ASSYLAGSTDTQY
.,14,TRBV9,TRBJ1-4,ASSVGVTGTNEKLF
few,9,TRBV29-1,TRBJ1-1,SAHSPAGAF
.,13,TRBV6-5,TRBJ1-6,ASSYSGQGSSPLH
.,13,TRBV10-3,TRBJ1-6,AISLGTGDNSPLH
.,12,TRBV6-6,TRBJ2-5,ASSYRRYQETQY
.,13,TRBV5-1,TRBJ1-3,ASELGSGGGNTIY
.,12,TRBV28,TRBJ2-7,ASRAGGRGYEQY
once,9,TRBV5-8,TRBJ1-2,ASSRRAGYT
.,13,TRBV5-1,TRBJ1-4,ASSLWGSSNEKLF
once,14,TRBV10-3,TRBJ2-3,AIRAQAGAHTDTQY
.,12,TRBV27,TRBJ2-7,ASSLVGDTYEQY
.,13,TRBV6-1,TRBJ2-5,ASSEAASGQETQY
.,11,TRBV10-3,TRBJ1-2,ASVTGGNYGYT
.,13,TRBV27,TRBJ2-2,ASSPAWLNTGELF
once,11,TRBV19,TRBJ1-2,ASSDREAYGYT
.,14,TRBV5-4,TRBJ2-5,ASSLSDPRARETQY
few,10,TRBV5-1,TRBJ1-4,ASSLREEKLF
.,10,TRBV30,TRBJ2-7,AWRSSDREQY
.,13,TRBV6-5,TRBJ1-5,ASSYGGNSNQPQH
.,13,TRBV7-2,TRBJ1-6,ASSLVYRGNSPLH
.,13,TRBV5-6,TRBJ2-1,ASSFSGSIYNEQF